A single sample is the source of the 6 T cell receptor beta chains below, sequenced in a study of T cells after yellow fever vaccination. TCRdb called the 5' RACE reads again in MiXCR, with one record for every CDR3 protein. The repertoire holds some 560,000 distinct CDR3 sequences, with roughly 21% as singletons. Sequencing used PBMCs, obtained 15 days after the yellow fever booster vaccination. The receptors were gathered from a man aged 30-40 years who received the YFV17D yellow fever vaccine.

The V gene is TRBV7-9, the J gene TRBJ1-1, with D unclear. The CDR3 is made up of 13 amino acids. Germline V CDR1 and CDR2: SEHNR, FQNEAQ (reference sequence). V lost 8 bases to trimming and J lost 0 bases, with 10 bases between them. CDR3 protein: CASGTYLNTEAFF. The CDR3 DNA reads as TGTGCCAGCGGAACGTATTTGAACACTGAAGCTTTCTTT.

This clonotype was observed a few times. The V call is TRBV5-1, the J call TRBJ2-4, with 7 bases matching TRBD1. The CDR3 is made up of 18 amino acids. V gave up 4 bases and J gave up 0 bases; unmatched junction bases: 13. Germline CDR1 reads SGHRS; CDR2 reads YFSETQ. The CDR3 bases are TGCGCCAGCAGCAGACTCTCAGGGGGAGACCTAGCCAAAAACATTCAGTACTTC. It is translated as CASSRLSGGDLAKNIQYF.

This clonotype showed up just a few times. The J gene is TRBJ2-7, the V gene TRBV18; D perhaps matches TRBD2 (6 bases). With 3 bases removed from V and 5 bases from J, the gap between germline ends came to 17 bases. The CDR3 spans 15 residues. The germline CDR1 and CDR2 sequences are KGHSH and LQKENI. CDR3 protein: CASSPTRDSGDEQYF. In DNA form, the CDR3 reads TGTGCCAGCTCACCGACCAGGGACTCGGGGGACGAGCAGTACTTC.

The rearrangement joins TRBV4-2 to TRBJ2-3, with D hard to call. CDR1 LGHNA and CDR2 YNFKEQ come from the germline V gene. Trimming removed 1 base from V and 7 bases from J, with 12 bases in between. The CDR3 length is 14 residues. The CDR3 DNA follows: TGTGCCAGCAGCCAAGGGAGTTCGCGTAATACGCAGTATTTT. It encodes CASSQGSSRNTQYF.

A single count supports this clonotype. The rearrangement joins TRBV6-2 or TRBV6-3 to TRBJ2-1, with D perhaps being TRBD1 or TRBD2 (5 bases each). CDR3 size: 14 residues. Germline lookup yields CDR1 MNHEY and CDR2 SVGEGT. Between the trimmed V and J ends, which lost 6 bases and 10 bases, there was a span of 19 bases. The CDR3, as DNA: TGTGCCAGCAGCTGGGGACCCACCATCGGAGAGCAGTTCTTC. Translated, it gives CASSWGPTIGEQFF.

This clonotype has more than one count but fewer than ten. This may be a read error: a much more frequent sequence differs by one nucleotide. The rearrangement uses TRBV20-1 and TRBJ2-1; 10 bases are a match to TRBD2. Germline V gives CDR1 DFQATT, CDR2 SNEGSKA (reference sequence). The CDR3 sequence is 16 residues long. The DNA for the CDR3 is TGCTGTGCTAGAGATGTTTCTAGCGGGAGAGACAATGAGCAGTTCTTC. It translates to CCARDVSSGRDNEQFF.